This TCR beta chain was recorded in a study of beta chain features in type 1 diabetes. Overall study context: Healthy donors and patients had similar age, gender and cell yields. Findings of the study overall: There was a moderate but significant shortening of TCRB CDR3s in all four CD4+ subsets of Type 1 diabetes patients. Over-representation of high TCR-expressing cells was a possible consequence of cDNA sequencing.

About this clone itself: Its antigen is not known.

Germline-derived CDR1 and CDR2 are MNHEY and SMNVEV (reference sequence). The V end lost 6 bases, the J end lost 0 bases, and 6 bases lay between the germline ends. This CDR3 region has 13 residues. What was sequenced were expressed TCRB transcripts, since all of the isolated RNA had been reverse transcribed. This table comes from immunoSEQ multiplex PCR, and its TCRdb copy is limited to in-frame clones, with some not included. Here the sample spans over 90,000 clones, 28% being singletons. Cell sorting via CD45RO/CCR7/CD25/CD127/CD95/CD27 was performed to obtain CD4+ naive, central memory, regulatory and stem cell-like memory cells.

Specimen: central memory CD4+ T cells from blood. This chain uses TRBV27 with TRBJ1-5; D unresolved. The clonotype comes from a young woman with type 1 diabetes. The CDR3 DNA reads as TGTGCCAGCAGCAAGAGTAGCAATCAGCCCCAGCATTTT. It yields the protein CASSKSSNQPQHF.